A selection of T cell receptor beta chains follows, all from one sample in a study of T cell responses to AZD1222 COVID-19 vaccine. Profiled with immunoSEQ multiplex PCR; TCRdb holds only in-frame clones, not every one. The sample holds 93,000 or so clones, 80% to 90% seen once. The specimen comprised peripheral blood, sampled on day 0 of AZD1222 vaccination. The receptors shown here come from an adult in good health. CDR3s include the opening cysteine and the closing phenylalanine or tryptophan. Fields, in order: clone size, V gene, J gene, CDR3 length, D gene, CDR3 DNA, CDR3 protein. D genes are given only for firm matches. Clone size is stated in some rows and not others, as once, few, many or a class when expanded.

NA	TRBV5-5	TRBJ2-5	15	TRBD1	TGTGCCAGCACCCCAGGGGGCTCGAGAGTTGAGACCCAGTACTTC	CASTPGGSRVETQYF
NA	TRBV27	TRBJ1-1	14	NA	TGTGCCAGCAGCCTTGGGACGTCGAACACTGAAGCTTTCTTT	CASSLGTSNTEAFF
NA	TRBV30	TRBJ1-5	13	NA	TGTGCCTGGAGTGTCCAGGTGGGGCAGCCCCAGCATTTT	CAWSVQVGQPQHF
NA	TRBV11-3	TRBJ2-7	14	NA	TGTGCCAGCAGCTTCGGGACACTACCTAACGAGCAGTACTTC	CASSFGTLPNEQYF
NA	TRBV20-1	TRBJ2-1	18	NA	TGCAGTGCTAGTTTGGGACTTGGGCCCCCAAACGCCTACAATGAGCAGTTCTTC	CSASLGLGPPNAYNEQFF
NA	TRBV7-7	TRBJ2-5	15	TRBD2	TGTGCTAGCAGCCTCCAGGCTAGCGGGCAAGAGACCCAGTACTTC	CASSLQASGQETQYF
NA	TRBV7-2	TRBJ2-7	15	NA	TGTGCCAGCAGCCCATACCGGACAAGCACCTACGAGCAGTACTTC	CASSPYRTSTYEQYF
NA	TRBV4-1	TRBJ2-3	17	NA	TGCGCCAGCAGCCAAGACCCGGGACGGGATAGCACAGATACGCAGTATTTT	CASSQDPGRDSTDTQYF
NA	TRBV3-1/TRBV3-2	TRBJ2-7	15	TRBD2	TGTGCCAGCAGCCCATCTGGCGGGGGCTCCTACGAGCAGTACTTC	CASSPSGGGSYEQYF
NA	TRBV14	TRBJ2-1	17	TRBD2	TGTGCCAGCAGCCAGACTAGCGGGAGCTTCACCTACAATGAGCAGTTCTTC	CASSQTSGSFTYNEQFF
NA	TRBV4-3	TRBJ1-2	15	NA	TGCGCCAGCAGCCAACGTACAGAGTCTAACTATGGCTACACCTTC	CASSQRTESNYGYTF
NA	TRBV7-2	TRBJ1-5	17	TRBD1	TGTGCCAGCAGCTTAGTGGGTGGAAGGGGGCTCAATCAGCCCCAGCATTTT	CASSLVGGRGLNQPQHF
NA	TRBV18	TRBJ1-4	15	NA	TGTGCCAGCTCACCACGGGGGGGACCCAATGAAAAACTGTTTTTT	CASSPRGGPNEKLFF
NA	TRBV3-1/TRBV3-2	TRBJ1-4	14	NA	TGTGCCAGCAGCCCAGAAGGCGGGAATGAAAAACTGTTTTTT	CASSPEGGNEKLFF
NA	TRBV5-5	TRBJ1-1	13	NA	TGTGCCAGCAGCTTGCAAGAGAACACTGAAGCTTTCTTT	CASSLQENTEAFF
once	TRBV24-1	TRBJ2-1	17	NA	TGTGCCACCAACTGTAAGGTATTAGGCATCAAGGGGGATGAGCAGTTCTTC	CATNCKVLGIKGDEQFF
NA	TRBV6-5	TRBJ2-7	13	NA	TGTGCCAGCAAGGGGACAACGGGGTACGAGCAGTACTTC	CASKGTTGYEQYF
NA	TRBV28	TRBJ1-3	15	NA	TGTGCCAGCAGTTTTGGCAGGACGTTTGGAAACACCATATATTTT	CASSFGRTFGNTIYF
NA	TRBV13	TRBJ2-1	15	TRBD2	TGTGCCAGCAGCTCTAAGCGGGAATCGTACAATGAGCAGTTCTTC	CASSSKRESYNEQFF
NA	TRBV25-1	TRBJ1-2	15	TRBD1	TGTGCCAGCAGTGCCTGGACAGGGGGAAACTATGGCTACACCTTC	CASSAWTGGNYGYTF
NA	TRBV6-2/TRBV6-3	TRBJ2-1	15	TRBD2	TGTGCCAGCAGTACCGGGACTAGCGGGTACAATGAGCAGTTCTTC	CASSTGTSGYNEQFF
NA	TRBV7-9	TRBJ1-5	16	TRBD1	TGTGCCAGCAGCTTAGATTCAGGGGGCGAGAATCAGCCCCAGCATTTT	CASSLDSGGENQPQHF
NA	TRBV3-1/TRBV3-2	TRBJ2-7	13	NA	TGTGCCAGCAGCCAAGGCCGAGCCTACGAGCAGTACTTC	CASSQGRAYEQYF
NA	TRBV11-3	TRBJ1-1	13	NA	TGTGCCAGCAGCTTAGGTATGACAGCTGAAGCTTTCTTT	CASSLGMTAEAFF
NA	TRBV11-2	TRBJ1-2	14	NA	TGTGCCAGCAGCCCCATCGGAGCTAACTATGGCTACACCTTC	CASSPIGANYGYTF
NA	TRBV30	TRBJ1-4	15	NA	TGTGCCTGGAGTGCGGGTCTTGGGACTAATGAAAAACTGTTTTTT	CAWSAGLGTNEKLFF